A single TCR beta chain is shown here with its context. Its antigen is unidentified. This sample is drawn from a study of graft-versus-host responses after intestinal transplantation. Study-level findings and limits: Individuals who had graft-donor T cell macrochimerism had allografts that showed high graft-versus-host to host-versus-graft clonal ratios.

TCRdb's table, derived via immunoSEQ multiplex PCR, lists solely in-frame clones and lacks some. The repertoire includes tens of thousands of clones, around 89% of them detected once, and 2% to 3% sits in the top ten. This CDR3 contains 13 residues. CDR1 and CDR2 from the germline V gene are SGHRS and YFSETQ. Trimming removed 0 bases from V and 8 bases from J, with 9 bases in between. The source material was unstimulated CD8+ T cells sorted from spleen or lymph node cells, sampled before intestinal transplant. The chain recombines TRBV5-1 with TRBJ2-1, with TRBD1 as a possible D gene (5 bases). The sequence was collected from a human donor who received an intestinal transplant. The CDR3 sequence is CASSLGGSHEQFF. In DNA form, the CDR3 reads TGCGCCAGCAGCTTGGGGGGCAGCCATGAGCAGTTCTTC.